Below are 30 T cell receptor beta chains sequenced from a single sample in a study of CD8 T cells in ankylosing spondylitis. General observations from the study: Seven to nine highly homologous variants formed a TCR beta motif that appeared characteristic of ankylosing spondylitis blood.

Antigens for these TCRs are unknown. From the 5' RACE reads, TCRdb called clonotypes with MiXCR, one entry per CDR3 protein. The sample has a few hundred thousand distinct CDR3 sequences; around 20% are singletons. Sequenced material: blood, either unsorted or a sorted T cell fraction (not recorded which). Every receptor here comes from a male donor with ankylosing spondylitis.

The chain couples TRBV10-2 to TRBJ1-2; D not resolved. Germline CDR1 reads WSHSY; CDR2 reads SAAADI. The CDR3 is 13 amino acids. The ends were cut back, 5 bases at V and 4 bases at J, with 11 bases in the middle. The CDR3 DNA reads as TGCGCCAGCAGTCCCCAATGGAGCTATGGCTACACCTTC. Translated: CASSPQWSYGYTF.

J is TRBJ2-3 and V is TRBV20-1, with 9 bases lining up with TRBD2. The germline CDR1 and CDR2 sequences are DFQATT and SNEGSKA (reference sequence). Trimming took 6 bases from V and 6 from J; bases not matched to a gene: 10. The CDR3 has 14 amino acids. As DNA, the CDR3 is TGCAGTGCCCCCGTGGGTAGCGGGAGTGATACGCAGTATTTT. Amino acids: CSAPVGSGSDTQYF.

The genes are TRBV27 and TRBJ2-7; 12 bases are shared with TRBD1. V gave up 7 bases and J gave up 6 bases; unmatched junction bases: 7. There are 14 residues in the CDR3. Germline CDR1 reads MNHEY; CDR2 reads SMNVEV (reference sequence). The chain's CDR3 is CASNPGTGGVEQYF. The CDR3 nucleotides are TGTGCCAGCAACCCCGGGACAGGGGGCGTCGAGCAGTACTTC.

V is TRBV3-1 and J is TRBJ1-1, with D uncertain. V was shortened by 0 bases and J by 8 bases, with 7 bases between the two germline ends. Germline-derived CDR1 and CDR2 are LGHDT and YNNKEL (reference sequence). This CDR3 comprises 12 residues. CDR3 DNA: TGTGCCAGCAGCCAAGACAGTGCAGAAGCTTTCTTT. Its protein product is CASSQDSAEAFF.

The chain recombines TRBV12-3 or TRBV12-4 with TRBJ1-5, with D hard to call. Trimming removed 3 bases at V and 2 bases at J, with 11 bases between. The CDR3 totals 15 residues. CDR3: CASSLGIPGNQPQHF. In DNA, the CDR3 is TGTGCCAGCAGTTTGGGGATACCGGGCAATCAGCCCCAGCATTTT.

This clonotype was counted many times. The chain has TRBV5-1 and TRBJ2-2; 11 bases map to TRBD2. Losses at the gene ends were 6 bases for V and 5 bases for J; bases not matched to a gene: 9. Germline V gene lookup returns CDR1 SGHRS and CDR2 YFSETQ. CDR3 length equals 16 residues. The CDR3 nucleotides read TGCGCCAGCAAAAGGACTAGCGGGCCGTCTACCGGGGAGCTGTTTTTT. It yields the protein CASKRTSGPSTGELFF.

This clonotype was detected many times. J is TRBJ2-7 and V is TRBV5-1; D is ambiguous. Germline CDR1 SGHRS, CDR2 YFSETQ. This CDR3 is 15 amino acids long. V was trimmed by 3 bases and J by 0 bases, leaving 13 bases between them. This CDR3 reads CASSSGASSSYEQYF. DNA for the CDR3: TGCGCCAGCAGCTCCGGAGCCTCGAGCTCCTACGAGCAGTACTTC.

The V gene is TRBV6-1, the J gene TRBJ1-2; the match to TRBD1 covers 8 bases. V gave up 4 bases and J gave up 4 bases; unmatched junction bases: 11. The CDR3 is made up of 16 amino acids. The germline CDR1 and CDR2 sequences are MNHNS and SASEGT. The CDR3 DNA reads as TGTGCCAGCAGTGTAAGCCGGACAGGGCTTTCCTATGGCTACACCTTC. The encoded protein is CASSVSRTGLSYGYTF.

The rearrangement links TRBV5-1 to TRBJ2-7, with a tentative D call TRBD2 (6 bases). Germline V gene lookup returns CDR1 SGHRS and CDR2 YFSETQ. The CDR3 extends over 15 amino acids. With 0 bases removed from V and 8 bases from J, the gap between germline ends came to 18 bases. DNA of the CDR3: TGCGCCAGCAGCTTGGATGGCGGGACGGATAACAAGCAGTACTTC. Encoded protein: CASSLDGGTDNKQYF. The full variable domain, rest sourced from reference TRBV5-1 and TRBJ2-7, is KAGVTQTPRYLIKTRGQQVTLSCSPISGHRSVSWYQQTPGQGLQFLFEYFSETQRNKGNFPGRFSGRQFSNSRSEMNVSTLELGDSALYLCASSLDGGTDNKQYFGPGTRLTVT.

In its sample, this clonotype was seen a few times. The chain joins TRBV20-1 to TRBJ2-1; D perhaps matches TRBD2 (6 bases). Between the trimmed V and J ends, which lost 5 bases and 2 bases, there was a span of 16 bases. This CDR3 is 15 amino acids long. The germline V gene encodes CDR1 DFQATT and CDR2 SNEGSKA (reference sequence). CDR3 nucleotide sequence: TGCAGTGCTTACACTAGCCCGTCGACCTACAATGAGCAGTTCTTC. It codes for CSAYTSPSTYNEQFF.

The rearrangement joins TRBV4-1 to TRBJ2-6, with TRBD1 matching 8 bases. Germline V gives CDR1 MGHRA, CDR2 YSYEKL. The CDR3 has 18 residues. The J segment lost 2 bases and the V segment lost 1 base, leaving 7 bases of the junction unmatched. In nucleotides, the CDR3 is TGCGCCAGCAGCCAAGGCGGACAGGGCGCCCCTGGGGCCAACGTCCTGACTTTC. Protein: CASSQGGQGAPGANVLTF.

V is TRBV28 and J is TRBJ2-6, with 9 bases identical to TRBD1. The CDR3 length is 18 residues. Trimming took 5 bases from V and 1 from J; bases not matched to a gene: 9. Germline CDR1 MDHEN, CDR2 SYDVKM. The CDR3 here is CASSLGQGWKSGANVLTF. Here the CDR3 DNA reads TGTGCCAGCAGTCTAGGACAGGGGTGGAAGTCTGGGGCCAACGTCCTGACTTTC.

V usage is TRBV19 and J usage is TRBJ2-1; no definite D call. The CDR3 length is 11 residues. V was cut by 3 bases and J by 8 bases, with 5 bases left in between. Germline loops: CDR1 LNHDA, CDR2 SQIVND (reference sequence). CDR3 bases: TGTGCCAGTAGTATTTTCTATGAGCAGTTCTTC. This encodes CASSIFYEQFF.

V usage is TRBV6-4 and J usage is TRBJ2-1; D tentatively reads TRBD1 or TRBD2 (5 bases each). Per the germline V gene, CDR1 is MRHNA and CDR2 is SNTAGT. Trimming removed 4 bases at V and 4 bases at J, with 8 bases between. The CDR3 extends over 13 amino acids. CDR3 sequence reads: CASSAGQYNEQFF. CDR3 DNA sequence: TGTGCCAGCAGTGCGGGGCAATACAATGAGCAGTTCTTC.

The rearrangement uses TRBV6-1 and TRBJ2-7; 11 nucleotides match TRBD2. Germline trimming cut 4 bases from V and 7 bases from J; bases unmatched to any gene: 12. The CDR3 is 16 amino acids. Germline CDR1 and CDR2: MNHNS and SASEGT. CDR3: CASSGTRLAGYGEQYF. DNA for the CDR3: TGTGCCAGCAGTGGGACGAGACTAGCGGGGTACGGGGAGCAGTACTTC.

In its sample, this clonotype was seen a few times. V and J are TRBV29-1 and TRBJ2-7; D gene ambiguous. V lost 5 bases to trimming and J lost 2 bases, with 10 bases between them. From germline, CDR1 is SQVTM and CDR2 ANQGSEA. The CDR3 length is 12 residues. CDR3 protein: CSVSKYTYEQYF. The CDR3 DNA is TGCAGCGTTTCGAAATACACCTACGAGCAGTACTTC.

This clonotype has more than one count but fewer than ten. V gene TRBV6-1 combines with J gene TRBJ1-2, with 9 bases matching TRBD1. The V gene's germline CDR1 is MNHNS and CDR2 SASEGT. V lost 6 bases and J lost 8; bases outside the gene matches: 10. CDR3 size: 14 residues. CDR3 bases: TGTGCCAGCAGCGCACAGGGGGCGGCAAGGGGCTACACCTTC. This codes for CASSAQGAARGYTF.

This clonotype has ten or more counts. The chain uses TRBV12-3 or TRBV12-4 and TRBJ2-2, with D possibly being TRBD1 or TRBD2 (5 bases each). This CDR3 is built from 14 residues. Between the trimmed V and J ends, which lost 5 bases and 2 bases, there was a span of 9 bases. CDR3: CASSRDRNTGELFF. CDR3 nucleotide sequence: TGTGCCAGCAGTCGGGACCGTAACACCGGGGAGCTGTTTTTT.

The chain links TRBV20-1 to TRBJ2-7, with D tentatively TRBD1 (5 bases). Germline V CDR1 and CDR2: DFQATT, SNEGSKA (reference sequence). V lost 2 bases to trimming and J lost 5 bases, with 13 bases between them. CDR3 size: 13 residues. The CDR3 here is CSARSDRLNEQYF. The CDR3, as DNA: TGCAGTGCTAGATCCGACAGACTGAACGAGCAGTACTTC.

CDR3 region: CASSLDNSGYTF. In nucleotides, the CDR3 is TGTGCCAGCAGCTTGGACAACAGTGGCTACACCTTC. V gene TRBV7-9 combines with J gene TRBJ1-2; D might be TRBD1 (5 bases). The CDR3 sequence is 12 residues long. V lost 3 bases, J lost 7 bases, and 9 bases lay in between. Germline assignment: CDR1 SEHNR and CDR2 FQNEAQ (reference sequence).

The chain links TRBV19 to TRBJ2-7; D may correspond to TRBD1 or TRBD2 (5 bases each). The germline gives CDR1 LNHDA, CDR2 SQIVND (reference sequence). Deletions cut 0 bases from V and 2 bases from J, with 11 bases between. The CDR3 is 15 residues long. The CDR3 bases are TGTGCCAGTAGTATAGAGGGACCTCCAGCCTACGAGCAGTACTTC. It translates to CASSIEGPPAYEQYF.

The chain is built from TRBV5-1 and TRBJ2-7; D gene ambiguous. This CDR3 region has 14 residues. The germline V and J ends were trimmed by 0 bases and 0 bases, with 7 bases remaining between them. Germline CDR1 reads SGHRS; CDR2 reads YFSETQ. The CDR3 bases are TGCGCCAGCAGCTTGGGCAGGTACTCCTACGAGCAGTACTTC. It encodes CASSLGRYSYEQYF.

The genes are TRBV5-1 and TRBJ2-7, with TRBD1 matching over 7 bases. Germline V gene sequence: CDR1 SGHRS, CDR2 YFSETQ. The length of the CDR3 is 14 residues. V was pared by 4 bases and J by 6 bases, with 10 bases of the junction left unmatched. CDR3 in DNA: TGCGCCAGCAGCATCAGGACAGGACGGTCCGAGCAGTACTTC. Protein sequence: CASSIRTGRSEQYF. Filled out from reference TRBV5-1 and TRBJ2-7, the complete variable domain reads KAGVTQTPRYLIKTRGQQVTLSCSPISGHRSVSWYQQTPGQGLQFLFEYFSETQRNKGNFPGRFSGRQFSNSRSEMNVSTLELGDSALYLCASSIRTGRSEQYFGPGTRLTVT.

The chain combines TRBV7-8 with TRBJ2-7, with D possibly matching TRBD1 (5 bases). The CDR3 is 16 residues long. Germline CDR1 and CDR2: SGHVS and FQNEAQ. Trimming removed 3 bases at V and 7 bases at J, with 22 bases between. The CDR3 region is CASSFGALRGLGEQYF. The DNA of the CDR3 is TGTGCCAGCAGCTTTGGGGCACTACGAGGTTTAGGGGAGCAGTACTTC.

This clonotype was seen a few times. J is TRBJ2-7 and V is TRBV9; D uncertain. V gave up 2 bases and J gave up 0 bases, with 9 bases separating them. Germline values: CDR1 SGDLS, CDR2 YYNGEE. The CDR3 has 14 residues. The CDR3 region is CASSVSPDSYEQYF. CDR3 bases: TGTGCCAGCAGCGTTTCTCCGGACTCCTACGAGCAGTACTTC. The full variable domain, rest sourced from reference TRBV9 and TRBJ2-7, is DSGVTQTPKHLITATGQRVTLRCSPRSGDLSVYWYQQSLDQGLQFLIQYYNGEERAKGNILERFSAQQFPDLHSELNLSSLELGDSALYFCASSVSPDSYEQYFGPGTRLTVT.

This clonotype has a handful of counts. The CDR3, as DNA: TGTGCCAGCAGCTTAGATAGGAGCGGGTACGGCTTTGGGTACAATGAGCAGTTCTTC. Its protein product is CASSLDRSGYGFGYNEQFF. This chain links TRBV11-2 with TRBJ2-1; D might be TRBD2 (6 bases). CDR1 and CDR2 from the germline V gene are SGHAT and FQNNGV. Trimming pared 0 bases from V and 4 bases from J, leaving 22 bases between. CDR3 length: 19 amino acids.

This chain joins TRBV18 and TRBJ1-3, with a tentative D call TRBD1 (5 bases). This CDR3 region has 15 residues. CDR1 KGHSH and CDR2 LQKENI come from the germline V gene. The ends were cut back, 6 bases at V and 0 bases at J, with 12 bases in the middle. The CDR3 DNA reads as TGTGCCAGCTCCCGGGACTTCAGCTCTGGAAACACCATATATTTT. It yields the protein CASSRDFSSGNTIYF.

The rearrangement joins TRBV28 to TRBJ1-5; TRBD1 agrees at 7 bases. The CDR3 runs to 14 residues. In germline, CDR1 is MDHEN, CDR2 SYDVKM. The V gene end was trimmed by 4 bases and the J gene end by 6 bases; junction bases not matched to a gene: 6. CDR3 residues: CASSYDRASQPQHF. In nucleotides, the CDR3 is TGTGCCAGCAGTTATGACAGGGCTTCTCAGCCCCAGCATTTT.

The CDR3 loop reads CASGPTFTYEQYF. For the CDR3, the DNA is TGTGCCAGCGGCCCTACTTTTACCTACGAGCAGTACTTC. The rearrangement uses TRBV6-6 and TRBJ2-7; no firm D call. V gave up 8 bases and J gave up 2 bases, with 13 bases separating them. The CDR3 runs to 13 residues. Per the germline V gene, CDR1 is MNHNY and CDR2 is SVGAGI (reference sequence).

This clonotype was counted between two and nine times. This chain uses TRBV20-1 with TRBJ2-1, with 12 bases matching TRBD2. Germline V gene lookup returns CDR1 DFQATT and CDR2 SNEGSKA (reference sequence). The CDR3 has 12 residues. V shed 1 base and J 13 bases; nucleotides not matched to a gene: 2. CDR3 nucleotide sequence: TGCAGTGCTAGAGGACTAGCGGGAGAACAGTTCTTC. Translating it yields CSARGLAGEQFF.